The source of this T cell receptor beta chain is a study of spatial heterogeneity in lung cancer. This clonotype occurred a few times. Sample time point: sample taken at primary tumor resection. The study sequenced unsorted whole RNA from tumor, nontumor lung or frozen PBMC. The germline V gene has CDR1 SQVTM and CDR2 ANQGSEA. Trimming took off 4 bases at V and 0 bases at J, with 10 bases between the two ends. The CDR3 sequence is 14 residues long. Every TCR cDNA molecule bore a unique molecular identifier. TCRdb itself ran the 5' RACE reads through MiXCR, one entry per CDR3 protein. The data contain 60,000 to 65,000 distinct CDR3 sequences, roughly 7.9% of them seen just once; the ten biggest clones take up over 12%.

This receptor was taken from a female donor with early-stage non-small cell lung cancer. Sequenced material: PBMCs, taken at surgery. The chain links TRBV29-1 to TRBJ2-4, with D tentatively TRBD1 or TRBD2 (5 bases each). The chain's CDR3 is CSVVGRLAKNIQYF. The CDR3 region has the DNA TGCAGCGTTGTGGGACGTCTAGCCAAAAACATTCAGTACTTC.